Described below is a single T cell receptor beta chain sequence and its context. This CDR3 region has 13 residues. The germline V and J ends were trimmed by 5 bases and 6 bases, with 14 bases remaining between them. The Seattle patients, enrolled during active infection, were followed longitudinally. This entry is derived from a study of blood T cell repertoires in COVID-19. Whole-study context: There were acute and convalescent COVID-19 samples, and they came from the United States, Italy and Spain. PBMCs, B-cell-depleted T cells, or T cells were the source of the cDNA or gDNA that made up the material.

Per the original methods: How many nucleated cells were present was estimated from reference gene primer amplification. Using immunoSEQ multiplex PCR, the repertoire was profiled, and TCRdb retains in-frame clones only, with some absent. V and J calls and clone size come straight from that table; D and trimming were deduced from the DNA. The sample gives fewer than 200,000 clones, around four fifths of which show up once; approximately 8% is in the top ten. Sample: peripheral blood. The chain employs TRBV12-3 or TRBV12-4 and TRBJ2-7; D may be TRBD2 (6 bases). The TCR comes from a woman older than 75 with COVID-19, enrolled during active disease. CDR3 protein: CASSLTQGGEQYF. The CDR3 bases are TGTGCCAGCAGTCTTACCCAGGGAGGCGAGCAGTACTTC.